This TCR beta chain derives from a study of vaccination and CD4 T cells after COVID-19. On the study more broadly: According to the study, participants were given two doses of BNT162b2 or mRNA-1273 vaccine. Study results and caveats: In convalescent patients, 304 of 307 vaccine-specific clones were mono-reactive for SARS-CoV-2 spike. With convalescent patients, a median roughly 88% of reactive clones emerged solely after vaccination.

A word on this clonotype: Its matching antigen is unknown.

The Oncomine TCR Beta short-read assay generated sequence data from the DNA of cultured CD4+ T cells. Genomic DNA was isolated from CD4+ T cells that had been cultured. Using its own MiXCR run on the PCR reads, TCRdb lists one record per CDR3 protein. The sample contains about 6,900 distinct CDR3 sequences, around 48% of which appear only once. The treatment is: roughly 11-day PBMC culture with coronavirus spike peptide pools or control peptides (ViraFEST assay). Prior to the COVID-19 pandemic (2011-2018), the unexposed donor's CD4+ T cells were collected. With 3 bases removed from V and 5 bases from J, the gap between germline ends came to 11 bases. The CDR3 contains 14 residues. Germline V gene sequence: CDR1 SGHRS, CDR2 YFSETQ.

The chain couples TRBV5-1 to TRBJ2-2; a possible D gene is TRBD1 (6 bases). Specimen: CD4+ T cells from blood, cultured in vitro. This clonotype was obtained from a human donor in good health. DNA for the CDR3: TGCGCCAGCAGCTCATCAGGGGCAACCGGGGAGCTGTTTTTT. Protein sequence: CASSSSGATGELFF. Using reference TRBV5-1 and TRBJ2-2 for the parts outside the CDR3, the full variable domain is KAGVTQTPRYLIKTRGQQVTLSCSPISGHRSVSWYQQTPGQGLQFLFEYFSETQRNKGNFPGRFSGRQFSNSRSEMNVSTLELGDSALYLCASSSSGATGELFFGEGSRLTVL.